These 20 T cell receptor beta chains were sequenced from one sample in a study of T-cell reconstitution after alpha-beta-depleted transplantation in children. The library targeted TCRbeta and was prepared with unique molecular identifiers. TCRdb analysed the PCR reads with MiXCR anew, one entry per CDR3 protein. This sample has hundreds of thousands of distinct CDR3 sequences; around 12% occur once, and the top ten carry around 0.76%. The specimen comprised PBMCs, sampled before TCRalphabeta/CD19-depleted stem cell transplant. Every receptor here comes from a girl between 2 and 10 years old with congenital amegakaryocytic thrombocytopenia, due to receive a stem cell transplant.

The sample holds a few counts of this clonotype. The chain's CDR3 is CASNPGQGLSSYEQYF. The CDR3 coding sequence is TGTGCCAGCAATCCGGGACAGGGGCTGAGCTCCTACGAGCAGTACTTC. V usage is TRBV11-2 and J usage is TRBJ2-7, with 10 bases identical to TRBD1. CDR3 length equals 16 residues. The junction had 9 bases not matched to a gene; V was cut back by 7 bases and J by 0 bases. Germline loops: CDR1 SGHAT, CDR2 FQNNGV.

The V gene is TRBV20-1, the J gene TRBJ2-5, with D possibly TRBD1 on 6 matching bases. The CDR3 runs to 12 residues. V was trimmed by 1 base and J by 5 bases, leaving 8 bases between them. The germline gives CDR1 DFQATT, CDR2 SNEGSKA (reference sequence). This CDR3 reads CSARGTAETQYF. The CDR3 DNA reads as TGCAGTGCTAGAGGGACAGCGGAGACCCAGTACTTC.

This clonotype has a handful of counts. CDR3 DNA sequence: TGTGCCAGCAGCTTAGCCCCCCACAGGGGAGCTAACTATGGCTACACCTTC. This encodes CASSLAPHRGANYGYTF. This sequence joins TRBV7-9 and TRBJ1-2, with 7 bases matching TRBD1. Germline lookup yields CDR1 SEHNR and CDR2 FQNEAQ (reference sequence). V was clipped by 0 bases and J by 0 bases; unmatched bases: 7. The CDR3 loop spans 17 amino acids.

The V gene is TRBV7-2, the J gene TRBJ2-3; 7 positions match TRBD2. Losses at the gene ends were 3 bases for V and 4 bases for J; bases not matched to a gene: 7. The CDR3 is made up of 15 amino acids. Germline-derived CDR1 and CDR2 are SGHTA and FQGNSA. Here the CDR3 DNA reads TGTGCCAGCAGCTTTGTTAGCGGGTTCTCAGATACGCAGTATTTT. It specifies CASSFVSGFSDTQYF. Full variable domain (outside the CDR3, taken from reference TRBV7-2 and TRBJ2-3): GAGVSQSPSNKVTEKGKDVELRCDPISGHTALYWYRQSLGQGLEFLIYFQGNSAPDKSGLPSDRFSAERTGGSVSTLTIQRTQQEDSAVYLCASSFVSGFSDTQYFGPGTRLTVL.

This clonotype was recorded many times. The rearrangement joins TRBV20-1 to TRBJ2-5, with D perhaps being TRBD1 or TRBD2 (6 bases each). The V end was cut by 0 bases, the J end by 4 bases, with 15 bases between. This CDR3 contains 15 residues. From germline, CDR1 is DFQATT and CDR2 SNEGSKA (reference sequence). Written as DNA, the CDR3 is TGCAGTGCTAGAGACTACAGGGAGGTAGGAGAGACCCAGTACTTC. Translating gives CSARDYREVGETQYF.

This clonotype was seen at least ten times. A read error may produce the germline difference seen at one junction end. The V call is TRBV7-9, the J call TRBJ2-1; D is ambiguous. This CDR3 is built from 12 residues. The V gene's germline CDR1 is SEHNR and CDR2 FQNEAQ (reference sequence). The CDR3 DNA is TGTGCCAGCACCTTACAGAACAATGAGCAGTTCTTC. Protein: CASTLQNNEQFF.

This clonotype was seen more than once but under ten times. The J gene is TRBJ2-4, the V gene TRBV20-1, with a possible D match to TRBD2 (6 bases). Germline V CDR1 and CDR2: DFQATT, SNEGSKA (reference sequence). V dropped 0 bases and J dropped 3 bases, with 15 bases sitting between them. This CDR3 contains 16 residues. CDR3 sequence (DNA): TGCAGTGCTAGAGATCGATGGAGGGTAAACAAAAACATTCAGTACTTC. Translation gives CSARDRWRVNKNIQYF.

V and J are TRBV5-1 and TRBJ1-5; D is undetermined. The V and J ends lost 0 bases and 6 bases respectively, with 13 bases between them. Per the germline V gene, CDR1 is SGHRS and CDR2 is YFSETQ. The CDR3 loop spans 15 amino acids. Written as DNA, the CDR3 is TGCGCCAGCAGCTTGGGTGCAGGCGGGCGTCAGCCCCAGCATTTT. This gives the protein CASSLGAGGRQPQHF.

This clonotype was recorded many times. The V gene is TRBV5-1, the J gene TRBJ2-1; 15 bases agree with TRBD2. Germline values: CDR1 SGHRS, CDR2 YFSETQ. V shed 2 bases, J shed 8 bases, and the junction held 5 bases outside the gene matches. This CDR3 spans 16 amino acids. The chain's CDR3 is CASSFPGLAGGYEQFF. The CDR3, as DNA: TGCGCCAGCAGCTTCCCTGGACTAGCGGGAGGGTATGAGCAGTTCTTC.

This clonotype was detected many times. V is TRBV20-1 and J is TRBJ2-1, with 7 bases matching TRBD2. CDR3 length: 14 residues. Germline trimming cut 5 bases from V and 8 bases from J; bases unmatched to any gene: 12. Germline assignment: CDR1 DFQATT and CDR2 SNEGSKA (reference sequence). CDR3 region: CSAGSGLIGDEQFF. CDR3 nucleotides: TGCAGTGCTGGTAGCGGGTTAATTGGCGATGAGCAGTTCTTC.

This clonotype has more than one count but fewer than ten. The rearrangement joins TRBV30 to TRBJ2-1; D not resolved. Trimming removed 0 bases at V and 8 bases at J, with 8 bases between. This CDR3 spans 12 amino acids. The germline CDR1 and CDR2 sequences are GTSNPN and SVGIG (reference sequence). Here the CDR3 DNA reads TGTGCCTGGAGTGTACAGCACGATGAGCAGTTCTTC. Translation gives CAWSVQHDEQFF.

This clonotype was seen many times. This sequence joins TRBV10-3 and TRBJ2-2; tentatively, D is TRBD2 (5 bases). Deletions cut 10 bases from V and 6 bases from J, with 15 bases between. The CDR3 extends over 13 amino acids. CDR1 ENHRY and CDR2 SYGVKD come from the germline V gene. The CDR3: CASGLPTSGELFF. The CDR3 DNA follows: TGTGCCAGCGGGCTGCCCACCTCCGGGGAGCTGTTTTTT.

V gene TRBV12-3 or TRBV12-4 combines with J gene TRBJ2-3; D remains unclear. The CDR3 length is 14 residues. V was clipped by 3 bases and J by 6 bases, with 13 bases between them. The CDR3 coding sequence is TGTGCCAGCAGTTTGGACGGACGATCGGATACGCAGTATTTT. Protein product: CASSLDGRSDTQYF.

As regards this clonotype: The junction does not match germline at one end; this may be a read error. The CDR3 spells CASSLGGGTAAFF. CDR3 DNA sequence: TGCGCCAGCAGCTTGGGAGGGGGCACTGCAGCTTTCTTT. The chain is built from TRBV5-1 and TRBJ1-1; 7 nucleotides match TRBD1. This CDR3 is 13 amino acids long. The germline V gene has CDR1 SGHRS and CDR2 YFSETQ.

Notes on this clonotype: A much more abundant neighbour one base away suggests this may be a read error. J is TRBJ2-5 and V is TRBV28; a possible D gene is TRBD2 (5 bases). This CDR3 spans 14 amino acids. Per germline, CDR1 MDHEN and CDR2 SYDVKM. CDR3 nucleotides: TGTGCCAGCAGAACATCCGGGGTACAAGAGACCCTGTACTTC. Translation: CASRTSGVQETLYF.

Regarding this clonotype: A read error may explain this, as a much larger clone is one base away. The CDR3 reads CSAQVAGELFF. The DNA for the CDR3 is TGCAGCGCCCAAGTGGCCGGGGAGCTGTTTTTT. This sequence joins TRBV29-1 and TRBJ2-2; no clear D. Germline V gives CDR1 SQVTM, CDR2 ANQGSEA. The CDR3 is 11 residues long. V shed 7 bases and J shed 6 bases, with 9 bases lying between them.

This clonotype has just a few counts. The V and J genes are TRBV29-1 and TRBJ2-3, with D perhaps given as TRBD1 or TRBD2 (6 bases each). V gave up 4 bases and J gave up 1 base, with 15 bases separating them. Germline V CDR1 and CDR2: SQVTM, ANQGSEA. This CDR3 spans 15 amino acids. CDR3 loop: CSVVGGQPRTDTQYF. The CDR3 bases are TGCAGCGTTGTTGGGGGGCAGCCCCGCACAGATACGCAGTATTTT.

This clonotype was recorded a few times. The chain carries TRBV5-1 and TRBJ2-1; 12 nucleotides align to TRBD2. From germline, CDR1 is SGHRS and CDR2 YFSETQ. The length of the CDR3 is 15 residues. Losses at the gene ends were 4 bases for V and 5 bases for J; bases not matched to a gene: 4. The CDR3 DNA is TGCGCCAGCAGCAGACTAGCGGGAGAGAACAATGAGCAGTTCTTC. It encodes CASSRLAGENNEQFF. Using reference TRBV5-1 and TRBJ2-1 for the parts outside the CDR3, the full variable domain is KAGVTQTPRYLIKTRGQQVTLSCSPISGHRSVSWYQQTPGQGLQFLFEYFSETQRNKGNFPGRFSGRQFSNSRSEMNVSTLELGDSALYLCASSRLAGENNEQFFGPGTRLTVL.

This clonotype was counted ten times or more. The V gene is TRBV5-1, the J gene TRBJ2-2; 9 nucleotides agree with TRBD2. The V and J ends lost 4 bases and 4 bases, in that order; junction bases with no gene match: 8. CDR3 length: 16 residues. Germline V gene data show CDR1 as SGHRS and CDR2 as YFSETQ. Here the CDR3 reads CASSLLAGEGTGELFF. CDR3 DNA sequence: TGCGCCAGCAGCCTCTTAGCGGGAGAAGGCACCGGGGAGCTGTTTTTT.

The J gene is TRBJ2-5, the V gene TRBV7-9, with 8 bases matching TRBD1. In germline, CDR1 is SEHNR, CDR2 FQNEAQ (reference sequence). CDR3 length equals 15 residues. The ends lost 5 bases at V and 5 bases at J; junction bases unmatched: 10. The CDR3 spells CASSLTFRGLETQYF. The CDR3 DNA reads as TGTGCCAGCAGCCTAACCTTCAGGGGGCTGGAGACCCAGTACTTC.